This passage covers 27 T cell receptor beta chains from one sample sequenced in a study of shared clonotypes between healthy human individuals (dated by TCRdb to the early 2020s). Receptor libraries were prepared by the immunoSEQ multiplex PCR assay. Imported from immuneACCESS, the table was reduced by TCRdb to in-frame sequences with V and J called. These copies leave out some clones; in studies compared against another copy, an unresolved V gene accounts for under half, and the cause of the remainder is not known. This sample gives fewer than 1.4 million clones in total; 75% to 85% of them show up just once. The ten largest clonotypes hold roughly 0.65% of the sample. The sample taken for sequencing was memory CD4+ T cells from PBMCs. The cell subset or site label of this sample denotes: CD45RA-negative fraction. These receptors came from a man aged 18-30 years in good health. Some clones in this sample may be carry-over from other donors' samples.

This clone was observed a handful of times. The chain carries TRBV25-1 and TRBJ2-3; 8 nucleotides line up with TRBD1. V shed 2 bases and J 4 bases; nucleotides not matched to a gene: 11. CDR1 is MGHDK and CDR2 is SYGVNS in the germline V gene. The CDR3 runs to 17 residues. CDR3 DNA: TGTGCCAGCAGTGAACTTATAGGGACAGGACCCCCAGATACGCAGTATTTT. This encodes CASSELIGTGPPDTQYF.

A few counts support this clone. V usage is TRBV19 and J usage is TRBJ1-1; 9 nucleotides match TRBD1. The CDR3 is 14 amino acids. J lost 8 bases, V lost 5 bases, and 9 bases had no gene match. From germline, CDR1 is LNHDA and CDR2 SQIVND (reference sequence). This chain's CDR3 is CASSHGQGYSEAFF. The CDR3 DNA reads TGTGCCAGTAGTCACGGACAGGGGTACAGCGAAGCTTTCTTT. The whole variable domain, filled in from reference TRBV19 and TRBJ1-1, reads DGGITQSPKYLFRKEGQNVTLSCEQNLNHDAMYWYRQDPGQGLRLIYYSQIVNDFQKGDIAEGYSVSREKKESFPLTVTSAQKNPTAFYLCASSHGQGYSEAFFGQGTRLTVV.

The chain has TRBV29-1 and TRBJ2-1, with TRBD2 matching 7 bases. The CDR3 runs to 14 residues. The germline V gene encodes CDR1 SQVTM and CDR2 ANQGSEA. V trimming: 7 bases; J trimming: 2 bases; junction bases outside the gene matches: 8. The chain's CDR3 is CSALADLPYNEQFF. The CDR3 DNA follows: TGCAGCGCCCTAGCGGACCTACCCTACAATGAGCAGTTCTTC.

The V call is TRBV2, the J call TRBJ2-1; a possible D gene is TRBD2 (5 bases). The V end was cut by 4 bases, the J end by 4 bases, with 17 bases between. The CDR3 is 16 amino acids. CDR1 and CDR2 from the germline V gene are SNHLY and FYNNEI. CDR3 DNA: TGTGCCAGCAGTGGGGTGGAGCGGAACAAGTACAATGAGCAGTTCTTC. This translates into CASSGVERNKYNEQFF.

This clone was found once. This sequence joins TRBV6-1 and TRBJ2-7, with TRBD1 identical over 11 bases. Germline V gene data show CDR1 as MNHNS and CDR2 as SASEGT. V trimming: 11 bases; J trimming: 3 bases; junction bases outside the gene matches: 3. The CDR3 is 12 amino acids. This CDR3 is CAGGTGGYEQYF. CDR3 coding DNA: TGTGCCGGGGGGACAGGGGGCTACGAGCAGTACTTC.

This chain uses TRBV7-9 with TRBJ2-1; TRBD2 agrees at 10 bases. The CDR3 is made up of 17 amino acids. The germline V gene has CDR1 SEHNR and CDR2 FQNEAQ (reference sequence). V shed 1 base and J 6 bases; nucleotides not matched to a gene: 9. For the CDR3, the DNA is TGTGCCAGCAGCTTAGGGTTAAGCGGGAGGGCCGGCAATGAGCAGTTCTTC. Its protein product is CASSLGLSGRAGNEQFF.

A single count supports this clone. V is TRBV5-4 and J is TRBJ2-5; D is undetermined. This CDR3 contains 15 residues. The germline CDR1 and CDR2 sequences are SGHNT and YYREEE (reference sequence). Trimming took off 3 bases at V and 5 bases at J, with 17 bases between the two ends. The CDR3: CASSSSVSWRETQYF. The CDR3 coding sequence is TGTGCCAGCAGCTCCTCCGTTAGTTGGCGGGAGACCCAGTACTTC.

DNA for the CDR3: TGTGCCAGCTCTCAAGGGGACAGAAGTAATGAAAAACTGTTTTTT. Protein sequence: CASSQGDRSNEKLFF. The chain is built from TRBV5-6 and TRBJ1-4; the match to TRBD1 covers 7 bases. The CDR3 contains 15 residues. V shed 7 bases and J 4 bases; nucleotides not matched to a gene: 10. Per the germline V gene, CDR1 is SGHDT and CDR2 is YYEEEE.

This clone has just one count. The V and J genes are TRBV2 and TRBJ2-3, with D perhaps TRBD1 or TRBD2 (5 bases each). Germline-derived CDR1 and CDR2 are SNHLY and FYNNEI. CDR3 size: 15 residues. Deletions cut 7 bases from V and 7 bases from J, with 21 bases between. The CDR3 loop reads CASTQGASGQHTQYF. The CDR3 region has the DNA TGTGCCAGCACCCAAGGGGCCTCGGGGCAGCATACGCAGTATTTT.

Note on this clone: One base separates it from a far larger clone, so it is likely a read error. This rearrangement joins TRBV5-6 to TRBJ2-5; 9 bases match TRBD1. The length of the CDR3 is 14 residues. V dropped 3 bases and J dropped 4; count of bases not matched to a gene: 4. Looked up from germline, CDR1 is SGHDT and CDR2 is YYEEEE. CDR3 sequence reads: CASSSRQGGETQYF. CDR3 nucleotides: TGTGCCAGCAGCTCGAGACAGGGGGGAGAGACCCAGTACTTC.

This clone was observed at least ten times. The gene calls are TRBV11-3 and TRBJ2-7; no firm D call. The CDR3 is made up of 13 amino acids. CDR1 is SGHNT and CDR2 is YENEEA in the germline V gene. V was shortened by 5 bases and J by 5 bases, with 13 bases between the two germline ends. The CDR3: CASSTGVGNEQYF. The CDR3 DNA reads as TGTGCCAGCAGCACTGGGGTGGGGAACGAGCAGTACTTC.

V gene TRBV11-2 combines with J gene TRBJ2-1, with 13 bases aligning to TRBD2. Germline V gives CDR1 SGHAT, CDR2 FQNNGV. The trim removed 5 bases at V and 4 bases at J, leaving 5 bases unmatched. The CDR3 covers 16 residues. CDR3 in amino acids: CASSLLLAGGYNEQFF. In DNA, the CDR3 is TGTGCCAGCAGCCTTTTACTAGCGGGAGGGTACAATGAGCAGTTCTTC.

This chain uses TRBV5-1 with TRBJ1-1; TRBD1 is a possible D gene (6 bases). Germline values: CDR1 SGHRS, CDR2 YFSETQ. The V end was cut by 4 bases, the J end by 5 bases, with 24 bases between. The CDR3 is 17 amino acids. Here the CDR3 DNA reads TGCGCCAGCAGCCGGGGGCCGACGGGAACCCAGGGTACTGAAGCTTTCTTT. Its protein is CASSRGPTGTQGTEAFF.

The chain has TRBV5-3 and TRBJ2-7; a possible D gene is TRBD1 (5 bases). TRBV5-3 is an ORF, and what it does is uncertain. The CDR3 extends over 13 amino acids. V lost 9 bases and J 0 bases, leaving 13 bases between the germline ends. The DNA for the CDR3 is TGTGCCACTTCGTACAGGAGCTCCTACGAGCAGTACTTC. It codes for CATSYRSSYEQYF.

V and J are TRBV10-3 and TRBJ2-5; D may be TRBD1 or TRBD2 (6 bases each). The CDR3 length is 14 residues. Looked up from germline, CDR1 is ENHRY and CDR2 is SYGVKD. Between the trimmed V and J ends, which lost 8 bases and 5 bases, there was a span of 18 bases. The CDR3 coding sequence is TGTGCCATCGCCCGAGGAGGGGGTGGGGAGACCCAGTACTTC. Its translation: CAIARGGGGETQYF.

The rearrangement links TRBV15 to TRBJ2-7; D gene ambiguous. The CDR3 contains 12 residues. V was clipped by 3 bases and J by 9 bases, with 12 bases between them. CDR1 is LNHNV and CDR2 is YYDKDF in the germline V gene (reference sequence). In DNA form, the CDR3 reads TGTGCCACCAGCAGTCCCCGGGCCCGGCAGTACTTC. Encoded protein: CATSSPRARQYF.

The chain couples TRBV9 to TRBJ2-4; D gene ambiguous. The CDR3 is 16 amino acids. Germline V lookup: CDR1 SGDLS, CDR2 YYNGEE. Trimming took off 0 bases at V and 6 bases at J, with 16 bases between the two ends. CDR3: CASSVDGSRAGNIQYF. The DNA of the CDR3 is TGTGCCAGCAGCGTAGATGGGTCCCGAGCTGGAAACATTCAGTACTTC.

The chain couples TRBV4-1 to TRBJ2-5; 15 positions agree with TRBD2. Trimming cost V 4 bases and J 5 bases; bases outside gene matches: 5. This CDR3 is 16 amino acids long. Germline assignment: CDR1 MGHRA and CDR2 YSYEKL. In nucleotides, the CDR3 is TGCGCCAGCAGCCTTTGGACTAGCGGGAGGGGGGAGACCCAGTACTTC. It codes for CASSLWTSGRGETQYF.

In its sample, this clone was seen many times. The chain uses TRBV5-1 and TRBJ2-7; no clear D. Germline V gene lookup returns CDR1 SGHRS and CDR2 YFSETQ. The CDR3 is 15 residues long. V lost 0 bases, J lost 1 base, and 11 bases lay in between. The CDR3 sequence: CASSLVGGISYEQYF. As DNA, the CDR3 is TGCGCCAGCAGCTTGGTAGGCGGAATTTCCTACGAGCAGTACTTC.

The table lists this clone with a few counts. The rearrangement joins TRBV5-6 to TRBJ1-2, with a possible D match to TRBD1 (6 bases). V dropped 5 bases and J dropped 2 bases, with 7 bases sitting between them. The CDR3 loop spans 12 amino acids. The V gene's germline CDR1 is SGHDT and CDR2 YYEEEE. The CDR3 reads CASRGQNYGYTF. The CDR3 bases are TGTGCCAGCAGAGGACAGAACTATGGCTACACCTTC.

CDR3 in amino acids: CASTEDRQNGYTF. The DNA for the CDR3 is TGTGCCAGCACAGAGGACAGGCAGAATGGCTACACCTTC. The V gene is TRBV2, the J gene TRBJ1-2; 7 bases are shared with TRBD1. The CDR3 runs to 13 residues. V was clipped by 7 bases and J by 6 bases; unmatched bases: 8. Per the germline V gene, CDR1 is SNHLY and CDR2 is FYNNEI.

V and J are TRBV28 and TRBJ1-5; TRBD1 is a possible D gene (6 bases). Trimming shortened V by 7 bases and J by 5 bases, and 33 bases separated the two germline ends. The CDR3 is 20 residues long. Germline V gives CDR1 MDHEN, CDR2 SYDVKM. The DNA for the CDR3 is TGTGCCAGCATCCCCCCGGCGGGACAAATGGGGTCGTATGGGTATCAGCCCCAGCATTTT. Translating it yields CASIPPAGQMGSYGYQPQHF. The variable domain in full, with the rest retrieved from reference TRBV28 and TRBJ1-5, is DVKVTQSSRYLVKRTGEKVFLECVQDMDHENMFWYRQDPGLGLRLIYFSYDVKMKEKGDIPEGYSVSREKKERFSLILESASTNQTSMYLCASIPPAGQMGSYGYQPQHFGDGTRLSIL.

V and J are TRBV4-3 and TRBJ2-1; D uncertain. The CDR3 covers 15 residues. Per germline, CDR1 LGHNA and CDR2 YSLEER. Trimming took off 1 base at V and 0 bases at J, with 7 bases between the two ends. CDR3 bases: TGCGCCAGCAGCCAAGGCAGGACCTCCTACAATGAGCAGTTCTTC. Translating it yields CASSQGRTSYNEQFF.

Note on this clone: The identical CDR3 is also encoded by other nucleotide sequences in the sample. The gene calls are TRBV19 and TRBJ1-5; no reliable D call. The V gene lost 3 bases and the J gene lost 6 bases, with 15 bases spanning the gap. Germline V gene data show CDR1 as LNHDA and CDR2 as SQIVND (reference sequence). The CDR3 has 15 residues. The CDR3: CASSILGGLGQPQHF. The CDR3 coding sequence is TGTGCCAGTAGTATTCTAGGTGGACTAGGTCAGCCCCAGCATTTT.

V and J are TRBV5-1 and TRBJ1-1; tentative D call: TRBD1 (6 bases). V was clipped by 1 base and J by 0 bases, with 16 bases between them. Germline values: CDR1 SGHRS, CDR2 YFSETQ. The CDR3 is 17 amino acids. DNA for the CDR3: TGCGCCAGCAGCTTGATGGGGGGCCCCGGGCTGAACACTGAAGCTTTCTTT. It encodes CASSLMGGPGLNTEAFF.

The chain joins TRBV29-1 to TRBJ2-7; 7 positions match TRBD1. J was trimmed by 2 bases and V by 1 base; bases with no gene match: 5. CDR1 is SQVTM, CDR2 ANQGSEA, per germline. This CDR3 is built from 14 residues. This CDR3 is CSVEGQGPAYEQYF. Here the CDR3 DNA reads TGCAGCGTTGAAGGACAGGGACCGGCCTACGAGCAGTACTTC.

The rearrangement joins TRBV19 to TRBJ2-5; D is ambiguous. The CDR3 is made up of 16 amino acids. Trimming stripped 5 bases from V and 5 bases from J, with 21 bases between. Germline V lookup: CDR1 LNHDA, CDR2 SQIVND (reference sequence). CDR3 in DNA: TGTGCCAGTAGTCCTCGTGGAAGGCCGCGGTGGGAGACCCAGTACTTC. This codes for CASSPRGRPRWETQYF. The complete variable domain, with remaining parts taken from reference TRBV19 and TRBJ2-5, reads DGGITQSPKYLFRKEGQNVTLSCEQNLNHDAMYWYRQDPGQGLRLIYYSQIVNDFQKGDIAEGYSVSREKKESFPLTVTSAQKNPTAFYLCASSPRGRPRWETQYFGPGTRLLVL.